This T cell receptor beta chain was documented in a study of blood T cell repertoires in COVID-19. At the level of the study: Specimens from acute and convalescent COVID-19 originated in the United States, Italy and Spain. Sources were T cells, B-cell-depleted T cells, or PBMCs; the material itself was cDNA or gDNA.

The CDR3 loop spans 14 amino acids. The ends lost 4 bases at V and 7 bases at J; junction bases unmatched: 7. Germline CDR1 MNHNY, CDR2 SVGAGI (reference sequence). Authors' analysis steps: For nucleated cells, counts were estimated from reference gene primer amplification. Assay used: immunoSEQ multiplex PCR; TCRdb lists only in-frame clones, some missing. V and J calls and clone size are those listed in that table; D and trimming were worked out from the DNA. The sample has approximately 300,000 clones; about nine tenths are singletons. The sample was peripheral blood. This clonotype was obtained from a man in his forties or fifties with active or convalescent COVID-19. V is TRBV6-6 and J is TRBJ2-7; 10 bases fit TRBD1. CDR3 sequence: CASSFGTGAYEQYF. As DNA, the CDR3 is TGTGCCAGCAGTTTCGGGACAGGGGCTTATGAGCAGTACTTC.